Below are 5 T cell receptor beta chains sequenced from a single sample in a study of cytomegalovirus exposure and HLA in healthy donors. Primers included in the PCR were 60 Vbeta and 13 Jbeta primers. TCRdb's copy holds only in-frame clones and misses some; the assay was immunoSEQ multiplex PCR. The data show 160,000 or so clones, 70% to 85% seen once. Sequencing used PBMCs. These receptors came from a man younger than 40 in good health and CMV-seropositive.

Here the CDR3 DNA reads TGTGCCAGCAGCTCGGGACATCAAGAGACCCAGTACTTC. Its translation: CASSSGHQETQYF. The V call is TRBV7-2, the J call TRBJ2-5, with a weak D call TRBD1 (6 bases). The length of the CDR3 is 13 residues. From germline, CDR1 is SGHTA and CDR2 FQGNSA. V shed 4 bases and J shed 2 bases, with 8 bases lying between them.

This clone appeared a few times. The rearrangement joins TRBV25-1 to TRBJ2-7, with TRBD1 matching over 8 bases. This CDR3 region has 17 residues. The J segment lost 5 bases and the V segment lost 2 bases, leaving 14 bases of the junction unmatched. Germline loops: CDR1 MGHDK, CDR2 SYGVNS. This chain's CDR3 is CASSERTPGQAPHEQYF. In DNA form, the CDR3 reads TGTGCCAGCAGTGAACGCACTCCGGGACAGGCCCCCCACGAGCAGTACTTC.

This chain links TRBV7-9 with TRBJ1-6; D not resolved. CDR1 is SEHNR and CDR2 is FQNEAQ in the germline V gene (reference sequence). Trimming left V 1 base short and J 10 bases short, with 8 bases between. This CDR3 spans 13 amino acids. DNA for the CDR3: TGTGCCAGCAGCTTAGAGGGAGGCTCACCCCTCCACTTT. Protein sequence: CASSLEGGSPLHF. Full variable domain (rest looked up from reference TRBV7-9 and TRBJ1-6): DTGVSQNPRHKITKRGQNVTFRCDPISEHNRLYWYRQTLGQGPEFLTYFQNEAQLEKSRLLSDRFSAERPKGSFSTLEIQRTEQGDSAMYLCASSLEGGSPLHFGNGTRLTVT.

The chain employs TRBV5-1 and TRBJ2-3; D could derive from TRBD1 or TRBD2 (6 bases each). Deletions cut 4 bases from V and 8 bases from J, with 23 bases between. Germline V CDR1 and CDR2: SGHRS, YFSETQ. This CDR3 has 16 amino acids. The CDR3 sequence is CASSLGAGRPQGTQYF. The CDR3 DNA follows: TGCGCCAGCAGCCTGGGGGCGGGACGCCCGCAGGGTACGCAGTATTTT.

CDR3 amino acids: CASSERRVNQPQHF. CDR3 DNA sequence: TGTGCCAGCAGTGAAAGACGGGTCAATCAGCCCCAGCATTTT. The chain joins TRBV6-1 to TRBJ1-5; D not certain. This CDR3 has 14 amino acids. V gave up 2 bases and J gave up 3 bases, with 8 bases separating them. Germline CDR1 reads MNHNS; CDR2 reads SASEGT.